The T cell receptor beta chain described here comes from a study of control samples from healthy donors and cancer patients. This CDR3 has 12 amino acids. V lost 6 bases and J 7 bases, leaving 12 bases between the germline ends. Looked up from germline, CDR1 is MDHEN and CDR2 is SYDVKM. Clones were sequenced by immunoSEQ multiplex PCR, and TCRdb holds only the in-frame ones, with some missing. The sample lists 40,000 to 60,000 clones; about 85% were seen once. The sample consisted of PBMCs. The origin of this receptor is a man aged 60 to 69 with head and neck cancer. This chain links TRBV28 with TRBJ1-1; D is perhaps TRBD1 (5 bases). The CDR3 DNA is TGTGCCAGCAGCCGGCCGGGGGATGAAGCTTTCTTT. Protein sequence: CASSRPGDEAFF.